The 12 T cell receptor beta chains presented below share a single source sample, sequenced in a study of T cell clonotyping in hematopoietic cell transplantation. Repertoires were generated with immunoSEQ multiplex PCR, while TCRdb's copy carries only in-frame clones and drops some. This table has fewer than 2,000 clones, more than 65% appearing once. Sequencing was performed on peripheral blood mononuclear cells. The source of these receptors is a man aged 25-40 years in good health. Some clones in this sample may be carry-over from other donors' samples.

The CDR3 bases are TGTGCCAGCAGCTTAGATGGGGGGATTTCCTACGAGCAGTACTTC. Residues: CASSLDGGISYEQYF. The V and J genes are TRBV7-2 and TRBJ2-7; the D gene is possibly TRBD2 (6 bases). In germline, CDR1 is SGHTA, CDR2 FQGNSA. Trimming removed 1 base from V and 1 base from J, with 11 bases in between. The length of the CDR3 is 15 residues.

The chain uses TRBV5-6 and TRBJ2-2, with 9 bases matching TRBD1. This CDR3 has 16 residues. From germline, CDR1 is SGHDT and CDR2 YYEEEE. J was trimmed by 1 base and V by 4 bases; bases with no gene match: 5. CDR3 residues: CASSDPGQGNTGELFF. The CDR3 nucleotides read TGTGCCAGCAGCGACCCGGGACAGGGGAACACCGGGGAGCTGTTTTTT. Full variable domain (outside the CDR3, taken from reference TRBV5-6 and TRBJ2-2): DAGVTQSPTHLIKTRGQQVTLRCSPKSGHDTVSWYQQALGQGPQFIFQYYEEEERQRGNFPDRFSGHQFPNYSSELNVNALLLGDSALYLCASSDPGQGNTGELFFGEGSRLTVL.

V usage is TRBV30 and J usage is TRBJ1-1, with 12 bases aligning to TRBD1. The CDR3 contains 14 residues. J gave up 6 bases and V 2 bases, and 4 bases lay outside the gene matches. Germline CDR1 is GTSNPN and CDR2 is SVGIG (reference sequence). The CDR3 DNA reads TGTGCCTGGAGTAAGGGACAGGGGGCGTCTGAAGCTTTCTTT. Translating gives CAWSKGQGASEAFF.

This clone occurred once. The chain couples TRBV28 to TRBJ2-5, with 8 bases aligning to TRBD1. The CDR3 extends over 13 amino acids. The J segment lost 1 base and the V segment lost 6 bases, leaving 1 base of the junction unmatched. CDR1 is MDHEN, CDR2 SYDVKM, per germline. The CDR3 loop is CASSDRGQETQYF. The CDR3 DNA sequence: TGTGCCAGCAGCGACAGGGGCCAAGAGACCCAGTACTTC.

CDR3 DNA sequence: TGTGCCAGCAGTTACGCATTTAGCGGATTGACCGGGGAGCTGTTTTTT. Its protein product is CASSYAFSGLTGELFF. The gene calls are TRBV6-6 and TRBJ2-2, with a weak D call TRBD2 (6 bases). CDR3 length: 16 amino acids. CDR1 and CDR2 (germline): MNHNY, SVGAGI (reference sequence). The V gene lost 2 bases and the J gene lost 5 bases, with 15 bases spanning the gap.

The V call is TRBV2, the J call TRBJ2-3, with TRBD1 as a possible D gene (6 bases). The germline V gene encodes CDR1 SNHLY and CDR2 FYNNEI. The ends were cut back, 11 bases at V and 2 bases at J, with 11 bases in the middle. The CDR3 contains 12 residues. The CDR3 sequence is CACDRNTDTQYF. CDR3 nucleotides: TGTGCCTGTGACAGGAACACAGATACGCAGTATTTT.

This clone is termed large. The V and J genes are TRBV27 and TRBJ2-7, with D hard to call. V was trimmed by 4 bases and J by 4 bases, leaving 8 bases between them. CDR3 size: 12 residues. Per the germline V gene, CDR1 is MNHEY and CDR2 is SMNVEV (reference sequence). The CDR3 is CASSSVGYEQYF. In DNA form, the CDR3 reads TGTGCCAGCAGTTCGGTAGGGTACGAGCAGTACTTC.

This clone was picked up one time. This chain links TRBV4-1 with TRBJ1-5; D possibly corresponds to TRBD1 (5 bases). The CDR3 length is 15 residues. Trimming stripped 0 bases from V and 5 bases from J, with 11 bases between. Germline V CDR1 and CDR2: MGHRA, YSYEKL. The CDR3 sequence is CASSQDLVGDQPQHF. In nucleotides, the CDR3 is TGCGCCAGCAGCCAAGATCTAGTAGGGGATCAGCCCCAGCATTTT.

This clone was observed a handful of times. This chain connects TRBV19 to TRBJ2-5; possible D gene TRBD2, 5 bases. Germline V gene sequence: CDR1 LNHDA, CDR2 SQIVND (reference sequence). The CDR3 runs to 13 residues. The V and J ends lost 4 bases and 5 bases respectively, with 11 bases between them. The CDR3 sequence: CASSKTSGETQYF. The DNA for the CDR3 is TGTGCCAGTAGTAAAACTAGTGGGGAGACCCAGTACTTC. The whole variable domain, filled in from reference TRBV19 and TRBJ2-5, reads DGGITQSPKYLFRKEGQNVTLSCEQNLNHDAMYWYRQDPGQGLRLIYYSQIVNDFQKGDIAEGYSVSREKKESFPLTVTSAQKNPTAFYLCASSKTSGETQYFGPGTRLLVL.

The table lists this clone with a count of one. DNA for the CDR3: TGTGCCTGGGGACAGCAAGAGACCCAGTACTTC. Its translation is CAWGQQETQYF. The rearrangement links TRBV30 to TRBJ2-5; D might be TRBD1 (6 bases). Germline CDR1 reads GTSNPN; CDR2 reads SVGIG (reference sequence). The CDR3 has 11 amino acids. V lost 5 bases to trimming and J lost 2 bases, with 6 bases between them.

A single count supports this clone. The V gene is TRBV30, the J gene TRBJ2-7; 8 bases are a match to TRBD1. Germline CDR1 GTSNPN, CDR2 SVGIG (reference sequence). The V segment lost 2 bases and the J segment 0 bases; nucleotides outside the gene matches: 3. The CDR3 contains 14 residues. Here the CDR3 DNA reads TGTGCCTGGAGTACCGGGACAGGCTCCTACGAGCAGTACTTC. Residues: CAWSTGTGSYEQYF.

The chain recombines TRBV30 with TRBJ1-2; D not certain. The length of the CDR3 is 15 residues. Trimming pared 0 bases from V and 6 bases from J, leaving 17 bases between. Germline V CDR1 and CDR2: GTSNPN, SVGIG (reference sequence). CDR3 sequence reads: CAWSVSLVGDDGYTF. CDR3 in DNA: TGTGCCTGGAGTGTTAGTTTGGTGGGTGATGATGGCTACACCTTC.